This entry lists 18 T cell receptor beta chains sequenced from one sample in a study of T cell repertoires in ileal Crohn's disease. As to time point: inflamed ileum from the surgical specimen. The assay was immunoSEQ multiplex PCR, and TCRdb's table has in-frame clones only and misses some. The table lists thousands of clones, around 86% of them singletons. Sequenced: ileal tissue. The receptors shown here come from an adult with Crohn's disease.

This rearrangement joins TRBV19 to TRBJ2-6; D is perhaps TRBD1 (6 bases). Germline V lookup: CDR1 LNHDA, CDR2 SQIVND (reference sequence). The V gene lost 6 bases and the J gene lost 2 bases, with 8 bases spanning the gap. The CDR3 covers 14 residues. CDR3 region: CASSPGAGANVLTF. For the CDR3, the DNA is TGTGCCAGTAGCCCAGGGGCTGGGGCCAACGTCCTGACTTTC.

The chain combines TRBV5-4 with TRBJ1-2; tentative D call: TRBD1 (5 bases). Germline CDR1 reads SGHNT; CDR2 reads YYREEE (reference sequence). V was pared by 0 bases and J by 4 bases, with 16 bases between. This CDR3 region has 16 residues. For the CDR3, the DNA is TGTGCCAGCAGCTTGGAGGGGCAGGGAGGGATCTATGGCTACACCTTC. Protein: CASSLEGQGGIYGYTF.

This clone was seen a few times. This chain uses TRBV7-8 with TRBJ2-1, with 8 nucleotides matching TRBD2. CDR3 size: 14 residues. Germline assignment: CDR1 SGHVS and CDR2 FQNEAQ. Losses at the gene ends were 9 bases for V and 4 bases for J; bases not matched to a gene: 8. The CDR3 reads CASLHRGGYNEQFF. DNA of the CDR3: TGTGCCAGTCTCCACCGCGGGGGGTACAATGAGCAGTTCTTC.

The gene calls are TRBV4-2 and TRBJ2-4; D gene ambiguous. The CDR3 is 15 residues long. The V gene's germline CDR1 is LGHNA and CDR2 YNFKEQ. The V and J ends lost 1 base and 1 base respectively, with 8 bases between them. Here the CDR3 reads CASSQGGVAKNIQYF. The CDR3 nucleotides read TGTGCCAGCAGCCAAGGAGGTGTCGCCAAAAACATTCAGTACTTC.

The V call is TRBV9, the J call TRBJ2-1; 10 bases agree with TRBD1. The CDR3 runs to 15 residues. CDR1 is SGDLS and CDR2 is YYNGEE in the germline V gene. V gave up 3 bases and J gave up 9 bases; unmatched junction bases: 9. The CDR3 region has the DNA TGTGCCAGCAGCGAAGCGACAGGGGGCTTAGGTGAGCAGTTCTTC. This gives the protein CASSEATGGLGEQFF.

As DNA, the CDR3 is TGCGCCAGCAGCCAAGGCTCTTGGGTGCAGCCCCAGCATTTT. Translated: CASSQGSWVQPQHF. V gene TRBV4-1 combines with J gene TRBJ1-5, with unresolved D. The V gene lost 1 base and the J gene lost 7 bases, with 11 bases spanning the gap. This CDR3 has 14 residues. Germline V gene data show CDR1 as MGHRA and CDR2 as YSYEKL.

Worth noting for this clone: The same CDR3 can be traced to other DNA sequences in this sample. The chain carries TRBV5-4 and TRBJ2-1; D uncertain. Germline CDR1 reads SGHNT; CDR2 reads YYREEE (reference sequence). This CDR3 comprises 15 residues. V was cut by 1 base and J by 4 bases, with 12 bases left in between. This chain's CDR3 is CASSLTGSGYNEQFF. Here the CDR3 DNA reads TGTGCCAGCAGCTTGACTGGATCTGGGTACAATGAGCAGTTCTTC. Supplemented by reference TRBV5-4 and TRBJ2-1, the full variable domain reads ETGVTQSPTHLIKTRGQQVTLRCSSQSGHNTVSWYQQALGQGPQFIFQYYREEENGRGNFPPRFSGLQFPNYSSELNVNALELDDSALYLCASSLTGSGYNEQFFGPGTRLTVL.

The CDR3: CAAKSGTGINNEQFF. In DNA, the CDR3 is TGTGCCGCCAAGTCCGGGACAGGAATAAACAATGAGCAGTTCTTC. The chain joins TRBV30 to TRBJ2-1; TRBD1 matches at 8 bases. The CDR3 extends over 15 amino acids. V shed 8 bases and J 5 bases; nucleotides not matched to a gene: 14. CDR1 is GTSNPN and CDR2 is SVGIG in the germline V gene (reference sequence).

The chain carries TRBV18 and TRBJ2-4; 9 nucleotides align to TRBD1. This CDR3 region has 16 residues. V shed 6 bases and J 3 bases; nucleotides not matched to a gene: 9. Looked up from germline, CDR1 is KGHSH and CDR2 is LQKENI. This CDR3 is CASSIQGAYDKNIQYF. Written as DNA, the CDR3 is TGTGCCAGCTCCATACAGGGGGCATATGACAAAAACATTCAGTACTTC.

The rearrangement uses TRBV11-2 and TRBJ2-7; unclear D gene. The germline CDR1 and CDR2 sequences are SGHAT and FQNNGV. The V end lost 2 bases, the J end lost 3 bases, and 11 bases lay between the germline ends. CDR3 length equals 14 residues. The CDR3 nucleotides are TGTGCCAGCAGCTTAATAGCTACACACTACGAGCAGTACTTC. Its translation: CASSLIATHYEQYF.

The rearrangement links TRBV19 to TRBJ2-2; no definite D call. Germline V gene lookup returns CDR1 LNHDA and CDR2 SQIVND (reference sequence). Trimming took off 6 bases at V and 6 bases at J, with 5 bases between the two ends. This CDR3 region has 11 residues. The CDR3: CASREAGELFF. CDR3 DNA: TGTGCCAGTAGGGAAGCCGGGGAGCTGTTTTTT.

This clone was recorded a few times. This chain joins TRBV4-1 and TRBJ1-5; D is uncertain. Germline V gene lookup returns CDR1 MGHRA and CDR2 YSYEKL. Between the trimmed V and J ends, which lost 0 bases and 3 bases, there was a span of 15 bases. The CDR3 consists of 17 residues. CDR3 in amino acids: CASSQETTVTSNQPQHF. For the CDR3, the DNA is TGCGCCAGCAGCCAAGAGACTACAGTAACCTCCAATCAGCCCCAGCATTTT.

The gene calls are TRBV5-1 and TRBJ2-7; D possibly matches TRBD1 or TRBD2 (5 bases each). Deletions cut 4 bases from V and 8 bases from J, with 10 bases between. Looked up from germline, CDR1 is SGHRS and CDR2 is YFSETQ. This CDR3 contains 11 residues. DNA for the CDR3: TGCGCCAGCAGCGGGCCGGGACAGCAGTACTTC. It encodes CASSGPGQQYF.

The rearrangement links TRBV10-2 to TRBJ1-2, with 8 bases that match TRBD1. CDR3 length: 13 amino acids. Germline values: CDR1 WSHSY, CDR2 SAAADI. V trimming: 6 bases; J trimming: 8 bases; junction bases outside the gene matches: 8. The DNA for the CDR3 is TGCGCCAGCAGCCAGGACAGGGATAGCGGCTACACCTTC. Residues: CASSQDRDSGYTF.

This clone is a singleton in its sample. This chain connects TRBV5-6 to TRBJ2-4; 8 nucleotides line up with TRBD2. The J segment lost 13 bases and the V segment lost 4 bases, leaving 13 bases of the junction unmatched. In germline, CDR1 is SGHDT, CDR2 YYEEEE. There are 14 residues in the CDR3. In DNA, the CDR3 is TGTGCCAGCAGCCCCCATTTTAGCGGGGTTGACCAGTACTTC. Translation gives CASSPHFSGVDQYF.

V and J are TRBV11-2 and TRBJ1-1, with D uncertain. Germline assignment: CDR1 SGHAT and CDR2 FQNNGV. V lost 5 bases, J lost 3 bases, and 10 bases lay in between. The CDR3 totals 13 residues. CDR3 DNA sequence: TGTGCCAGCAGCCGTGACCGGGACACTGAAGCTTTCTTT. Encoded protein: CASSRDRDTEAFF.

J is TRBJ1-2 and V is TRBV19; the D gene is possibly TRBD1 (5 bases). Per germline, CDR1 LNHDA and CDR2 SQIVND (reference sequence). V gave up 5 bases and J gave up 6 bases, with 16 bases separating them. This CDR3 comprises 14 residues. CDR3 sequence: CASSRPGRADGYTF. The DNA of the CDR3 is TGTGCCAGTAGTCGTCCAGGCAGGGCGGATGGCTACACCTTC.

This chain links TRBV11-2 with TRBJ1-1; possible D gene TRBD1, 6 bases. CDR1 is SGHAT, CDR2 FQNNGV, per germline. V lost 9 bases and J 6 bases, leaving 14 bases between the germline ends. This CDR3 spans 12 amino acids. The CDR3 coding sequence is TGTGCCAGTCGACTTGGGGGCGCTGAAGCTTTCTTT. This translates into CASRLGGAEAFF.